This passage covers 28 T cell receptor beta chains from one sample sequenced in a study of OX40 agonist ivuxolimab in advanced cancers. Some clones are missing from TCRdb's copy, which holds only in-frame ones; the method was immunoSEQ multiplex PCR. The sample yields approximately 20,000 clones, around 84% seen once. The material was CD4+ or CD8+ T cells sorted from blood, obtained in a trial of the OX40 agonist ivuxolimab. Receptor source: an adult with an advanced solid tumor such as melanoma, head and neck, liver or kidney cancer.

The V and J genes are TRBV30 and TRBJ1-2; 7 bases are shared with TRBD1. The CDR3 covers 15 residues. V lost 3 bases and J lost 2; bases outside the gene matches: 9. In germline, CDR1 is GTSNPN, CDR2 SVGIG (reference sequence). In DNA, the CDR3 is TGTGCCTGGAGCAGGACAGGCCCGGGAAACTATGGCTACACCTTC. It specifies CAWSRTGPGNYGYTF.

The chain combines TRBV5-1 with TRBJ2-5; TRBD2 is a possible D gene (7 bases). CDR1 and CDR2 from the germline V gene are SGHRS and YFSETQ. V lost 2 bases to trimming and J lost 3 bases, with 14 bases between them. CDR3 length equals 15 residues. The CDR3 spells CASSFWGGREETQYF. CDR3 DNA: TGCGCCAGCAGCTTCTGGGGGGGCCGGGAAGAGACCCAGTACTTC.

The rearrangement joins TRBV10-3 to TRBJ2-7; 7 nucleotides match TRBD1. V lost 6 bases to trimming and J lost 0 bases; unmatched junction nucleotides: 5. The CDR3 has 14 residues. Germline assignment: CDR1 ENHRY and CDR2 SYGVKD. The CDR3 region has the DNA TGTGCCATCAGGCAAGGGACAGCCTCCTACGAGCAGTACTTC. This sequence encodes CAIRQGTASYEQYF.

CDR3 sequence reads: CASSLTLGGGNTIYF. CDR3 nucleotides: TGTGCCAGCAGTTTAACCCTCGGGGGTGGAAACACCATATATTTT. This chain links TRBV27 with TRBJ1-3; D is possibly TRBD1 (5 bases). V was shortened by 2 bases and J by 3 bases, with 11 bases between the two germline ends. This CDR3 is 15 amino acids long. The germline gives CDR1 MNHEY, CDR2 SMNVEV (reference sequence).

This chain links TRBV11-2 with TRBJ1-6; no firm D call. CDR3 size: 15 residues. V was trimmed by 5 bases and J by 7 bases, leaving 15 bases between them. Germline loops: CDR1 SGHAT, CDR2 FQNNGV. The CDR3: CASSAAARRNSPLHF. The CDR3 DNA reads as TGTGCCAGCAGCGCCGCGGCAAGGAGAAATTCACCCCTCCACTTT.

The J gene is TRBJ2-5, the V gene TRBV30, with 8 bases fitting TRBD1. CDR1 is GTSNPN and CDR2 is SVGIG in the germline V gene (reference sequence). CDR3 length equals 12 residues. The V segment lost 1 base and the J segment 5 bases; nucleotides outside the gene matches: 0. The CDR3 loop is CAWSGTGETQYF. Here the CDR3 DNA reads TGTGCCTGGAGTGGGACAGGGGAGACCCAGTACTTC. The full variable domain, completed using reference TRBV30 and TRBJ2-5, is SQTIHQWPATLVQPVGSPLSLECTVEGTSNPNLYWYRQAAGRGLQLLFYSVGIGQISSEVPQNLSASRPQDRQFILSSKKLLLSDSGFYLCAWSGTGETQYFGPGTRLLVL.

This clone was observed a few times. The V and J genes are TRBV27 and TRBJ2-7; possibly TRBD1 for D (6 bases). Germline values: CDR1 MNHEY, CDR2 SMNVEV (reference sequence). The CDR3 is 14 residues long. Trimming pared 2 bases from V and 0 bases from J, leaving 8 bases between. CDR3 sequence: CASSLRDTSYEQYF. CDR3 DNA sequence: TGTGCCAGCAGTTTACGGGACACCTCCTACGAGCAGTACTTC.

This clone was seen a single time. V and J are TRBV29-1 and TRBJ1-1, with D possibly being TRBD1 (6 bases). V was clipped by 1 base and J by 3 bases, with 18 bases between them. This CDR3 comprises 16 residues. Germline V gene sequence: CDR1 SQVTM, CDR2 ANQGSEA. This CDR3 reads CSVEGVGGARDTEAFF. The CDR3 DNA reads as TGCAGCGTTGAAGGAGTTGGGGGCGCAAGGGACACTGAAGCTTTCTTT.

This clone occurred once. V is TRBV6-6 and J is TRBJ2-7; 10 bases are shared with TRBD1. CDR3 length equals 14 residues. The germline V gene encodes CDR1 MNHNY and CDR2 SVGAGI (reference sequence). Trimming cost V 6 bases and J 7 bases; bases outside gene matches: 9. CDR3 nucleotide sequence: TGTGCCAGCAGCAGCGGGACAGGGGCTGGTGAGCAGTACTTC. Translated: CASSSGTGAGEQYF.

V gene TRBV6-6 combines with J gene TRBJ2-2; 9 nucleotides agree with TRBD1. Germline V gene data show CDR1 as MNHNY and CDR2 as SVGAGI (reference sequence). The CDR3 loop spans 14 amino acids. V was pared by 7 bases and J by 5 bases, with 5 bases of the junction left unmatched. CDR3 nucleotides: TGTGCCAGCAATACAGGGGGCGGGACCGGGGAGCTGTTTTTT. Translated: CASNTGGGTGELFF.

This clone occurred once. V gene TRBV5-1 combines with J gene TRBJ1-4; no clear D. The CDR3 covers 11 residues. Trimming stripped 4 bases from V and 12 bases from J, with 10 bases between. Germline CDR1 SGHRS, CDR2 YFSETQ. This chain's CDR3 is CASSLSTELFF. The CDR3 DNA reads TGCGCCAGCAGCCTTTCGACGGAACTGTTTTTT.

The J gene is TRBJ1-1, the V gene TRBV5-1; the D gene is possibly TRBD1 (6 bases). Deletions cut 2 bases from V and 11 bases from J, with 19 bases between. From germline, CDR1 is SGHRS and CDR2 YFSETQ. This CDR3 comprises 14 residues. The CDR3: CASSLQGNDKSAFF. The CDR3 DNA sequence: TGCGCCAGCAGCTTACAGGGTAATGATAAGAGCGCTTTCTTT.

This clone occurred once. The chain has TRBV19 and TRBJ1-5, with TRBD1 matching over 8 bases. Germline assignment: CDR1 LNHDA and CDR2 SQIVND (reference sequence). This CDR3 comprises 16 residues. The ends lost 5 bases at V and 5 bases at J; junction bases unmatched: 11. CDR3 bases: TGTGCCAGTAGTCCTCCGGGGACAGGCTATGATCAGCCCCAGCATTTT. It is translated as CASSPPGTGYDQPQHF.

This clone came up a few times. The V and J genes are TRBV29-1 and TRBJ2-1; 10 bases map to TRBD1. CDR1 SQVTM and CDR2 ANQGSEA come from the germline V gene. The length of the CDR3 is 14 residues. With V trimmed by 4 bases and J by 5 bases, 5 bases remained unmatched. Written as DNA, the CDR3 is TGCAGCGTTGGGTACGGGACAGGGGACAATGAGCAGTTCTTC. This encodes CSVGYGTGDNEQFF.

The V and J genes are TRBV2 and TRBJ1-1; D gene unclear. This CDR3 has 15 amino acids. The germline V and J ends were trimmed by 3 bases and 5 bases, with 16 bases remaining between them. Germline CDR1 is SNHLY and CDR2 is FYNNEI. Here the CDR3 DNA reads TGTGCCAGCAGTGAGAGTCGAGGGTTTGGTACTGAAGCTTTCTTT. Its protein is CASSESRGFGTEAFF.

In DNA form, the CDR3 reads TGTGCCAGCAGCTACCGGACAGGGGGCGCCCTCTACGAGCAGTACTTC. The encoded protein is CASSYRTGGALYEQYF. This chain joins TRBV5-4 and TRBJ2-5; 11 nucleotides line up with TRBD1. The last part of the DNA fits TRBJ2-7 better; the J call may be wrong. Germline V gene lookup returns CDR1 SGHNT and CDR2 YYREEE (reference sequence). The CDR3 extends over 16 amino acids.

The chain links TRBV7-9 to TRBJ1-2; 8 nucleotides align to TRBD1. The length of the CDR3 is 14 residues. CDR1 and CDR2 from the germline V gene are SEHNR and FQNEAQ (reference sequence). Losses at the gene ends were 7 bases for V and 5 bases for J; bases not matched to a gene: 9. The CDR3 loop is CASNLDRVDYGYTF. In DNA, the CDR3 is TGTGCCAGCAACCTGGACAGGGTCGATTATGGCTACACCTTC.

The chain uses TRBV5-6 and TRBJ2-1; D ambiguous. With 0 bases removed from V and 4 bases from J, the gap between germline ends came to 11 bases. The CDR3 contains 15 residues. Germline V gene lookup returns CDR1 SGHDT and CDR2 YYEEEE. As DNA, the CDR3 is TGTGCCAGCAGCTTGGGGTCCCTCATTTACAATGAGCAGTTCTTC. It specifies CASSLGSLIYNEQFF.

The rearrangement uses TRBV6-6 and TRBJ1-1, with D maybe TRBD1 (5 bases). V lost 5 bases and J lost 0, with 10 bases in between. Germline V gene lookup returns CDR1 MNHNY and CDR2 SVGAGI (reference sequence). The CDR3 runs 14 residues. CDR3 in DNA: TGTGCCAGCAGTACTACAGGTATGAACACTGAAGCTTTCTTT. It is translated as CASSTTGMNTEAFF.

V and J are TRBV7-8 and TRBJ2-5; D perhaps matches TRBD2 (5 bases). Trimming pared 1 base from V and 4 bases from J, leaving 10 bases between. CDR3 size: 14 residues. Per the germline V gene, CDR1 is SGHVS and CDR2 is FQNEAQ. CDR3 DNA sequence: TGTGCCAGCAGCTTAGGGGCTAGCAGAGAGACCCAGTACTTC. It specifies CASSLGASRETQYF. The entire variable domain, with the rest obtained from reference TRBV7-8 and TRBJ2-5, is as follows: GAGVSQSPRYKVAKRGQDVALRCDPISGHVSLFWYQQALGQGPEFLTYFQNEAQLDKSGLPSDRFFAERPEGSVSTLKIQRTQQEDSAVYLCASSLGASRETQYFGPGTRLLVL.

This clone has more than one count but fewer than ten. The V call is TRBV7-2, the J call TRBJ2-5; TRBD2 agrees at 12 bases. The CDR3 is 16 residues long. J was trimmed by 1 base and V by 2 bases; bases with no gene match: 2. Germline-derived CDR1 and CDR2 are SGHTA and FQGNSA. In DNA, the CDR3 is TGTGCCAGCAGCTTACCACTAGCGGGAGGCCAAGAGACCCAGTACTTC. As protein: CASSLPLAGGQETQYF.

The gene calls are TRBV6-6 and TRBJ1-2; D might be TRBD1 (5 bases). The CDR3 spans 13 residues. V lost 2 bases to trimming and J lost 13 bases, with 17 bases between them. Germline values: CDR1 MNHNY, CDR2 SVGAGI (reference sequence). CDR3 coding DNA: TGTGCCAGCAGTTACCGGGGGGGACGGCTCCTCACCTTC. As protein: CASSYRGGRLLTF.

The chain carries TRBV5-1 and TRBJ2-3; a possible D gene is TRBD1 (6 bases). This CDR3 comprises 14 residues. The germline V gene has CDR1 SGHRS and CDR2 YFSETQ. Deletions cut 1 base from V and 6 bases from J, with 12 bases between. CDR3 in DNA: TGCGCCAGCAGCTTGAGTTGGACAGCGGATACGCAGTATTTT. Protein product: CASSLSWTADTQYF.

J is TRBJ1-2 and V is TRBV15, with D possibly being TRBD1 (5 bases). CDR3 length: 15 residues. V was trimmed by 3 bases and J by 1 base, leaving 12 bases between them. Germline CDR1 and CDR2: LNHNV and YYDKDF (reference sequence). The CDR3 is CATSSGRGFNYGYTF. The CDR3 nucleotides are TGTGCCACCAGCAGTGGTAGGGGTTTTAACTATGGCTACACCTTC.

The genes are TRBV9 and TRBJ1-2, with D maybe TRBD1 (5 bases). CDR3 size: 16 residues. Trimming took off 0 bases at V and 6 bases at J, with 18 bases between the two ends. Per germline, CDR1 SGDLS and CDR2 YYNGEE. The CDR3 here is CASSVEGRAGLHGYTF. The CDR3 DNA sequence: TGTGCCAGCAGCGTAGAGGGTAGGGCAGGGTTGCATGGCTACACCTTC.

CDR3: CASSIDVAGEKYNEQFF. The CDR3 nucleotides are TGTGCCAGTAGTATCGACGTAGCGGGAGAGAAGTACAATGAGCAGTTCTTC. The chain employs TRBV19 and TRBJ2-1; TRBD2 aligns across 9 bases. V gave up 3 bases and J gave up 4 bases; unmatched junction bases: 10. Per germline, CDR1 LNHDA and CDR2 SQIVND (reference sequence). The CDR3 has 17 amino acids.

The DNA for the CDR3 is TGTGCCAGCAGAACTCCAGGGGGCGTGGAGACCCAGTACTTC. This translates into CASRTPGGVETQYF. This chain joins TRBV6-6 and TRBJ2-5; 8 bases align to TRBD1. This CDR3 region has 14 residues. V was clipped by 6 bases and J by 5 bases; unmatched bases: 8. Germline V gene sequence: CDR1 MNHNY, CDR2 SVGAGI (reference sequence).

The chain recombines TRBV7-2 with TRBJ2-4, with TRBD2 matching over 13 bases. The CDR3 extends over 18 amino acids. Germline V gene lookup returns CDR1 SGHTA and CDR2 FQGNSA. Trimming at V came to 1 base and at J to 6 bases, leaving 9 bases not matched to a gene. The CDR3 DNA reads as TGTGCCAGCAGCTTAGATTGGACTAGCGGGAGAGATAGAAACATTCAGTACTTC. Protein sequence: CASSLDWTSGRDRNIQYF.